This T cell receptor (beta chain) was found in a study of regulatory T cells in long-lasting Graves disease. Study summary: Graves' patients diagnosed newly had used antithyroid drugs under 3 months.

CDR3 size: 16 residues. V lost 2 bases to trimming and J lost 0 bases; unmatched junction nucleotides: 1. Germline loops: CDR1 SGHKS, CDR2 YYEKEE (reference sequence). The TCR beta library used iRepertoire HTBI primers with Arm-PCR amplification of CDR3. TCRdb re-called the multiplex PCR reads with MiXCR, one entry per CDR3 protein. The data contain 200,000 to 250,000 distinct CDR3 sequences, 20% to 25% of them singletons. Time point defined: newly diagnosed GD, antithyroid drugs for less than 3 months. Extracted PBMC RNA gave rise to the TCR library. Around 8.2 milliliters of peripheral blood went into EDTA tubes. A few counts support this clonotype.

The sequences come from peripheral blood mononuclear cells (PBMCs), collected at new diagnosis, from a patient treated with antithyroid drugs. The source is a female donor with Graves disease. The chain recombines TRBV5-5 with TRBJ2-2; 10 bases fit TRBD2. The CDR3 loop reads CASSFGLAANTGELFF. DNA of the CDR3: TGTGCCAGCAGCTTCGGACTAGCGGCGAACACCGGGGAGCTGTTTTTT.